Below are 5 T cell receptor beta chains sequenced from a single sample in a study of OX40 agonist ivuxolimab in advanced cancers. The assay was immunoSEQ multiplex PCR, and TCRdb's table has in-frame clones only and misses some. The sample lists 84,000 or so clones; around nine tenths were seen once. The sample consisted of CD4+ or CD8+ T cells sorted from blood, taken in a trial of the OX40 agonist ivuxolimab. The receptors originated from an adult with an advanced solid tumor such as melanoma, head and neck, liver or kidney cancer.

V and J are TRBV10-2 and TRBJ1-6, with no clear D. The CDR3 covers 15 residues. Per the germline V gene, CDR1 is WSHSY and CDR2 is SAAADI. V lost 3 bases and J 7 bases, leaving 13 bases between the germline ends. The CDR3: CASSDRGSRNSPLHF. The CDR3 region has the DNA TGCGCCAGCAGTGACAGAGGCTCGAGGAATTCACCCCTCCACTTT.

This clone appeared once. The chain employs TRBV7-6 and TRBJ2-2, with TRBD1 as a possible D gene (5 bases). This CDR3 comprises 18 residues. Trimming left V 0 bases short and J 7 bases short, with 21 bases between. CDR1 and CDR2 from the germline V gene are SGHVS and FNYEAQ. The DNA of the CDR3 is TGTGCCAGCAGCTTAGCGCCGGTGACAGCTAATTTTAACGGGGAGCTGTTTTTT. Its protein product is CASSLAPVTANFNGELFF.

The CDR3: CASSEASSDRGYEQYF. The CDR3 coding sequence is TGTGCCAGCAGTGAAGCCTCCTCGGACAGGGGCTACGAGCAGTACTTC. The chain couples TRBV6-1 to TRBJ2-7; 9 bases agree with TRBD1. J lost 3 bases, V lost 0 bases, and 6 bases had no gene match. Germline-derived CDR1 and CDR2 are MNHNS and SASEGT. The CDR3 is 16 amino acids.

J is TRBJ2-2 and V is TRBV14, with unresolved D. This CDR3 has 14 amino acids. Germline V gene data show CDR1 as SGHDN and CDR2 as FVKESK. Between the trimmed V and J ends, which lost 0 bases and 4 bases, there was a span of 6 bases. Written as DNA, the CDR3 is TGTGCCAGCAGCCAAGACAACCCCACCGGGGAGCTGTTTTTT. Translation: CASSQDNPTGELFF.

This rearrangement joins TRBV11-2 to TRBJ2-1; 10 nucleotides agree with TRBD1. Losses at the gene ends were 9 bases for V and 9 bases for J; bases not matched to a gene: 14. CDR3 length: 15 amino acids. Germline V gene lookup returns CDR1 SGHAT and CDR2 FQNNGV. The chain's CDR3 is CASLMRDRGPFEQFF. The CDR3 DNA reads TGTGCCAGTTTGATGCGGGACAGGGGACCCTTTGAGCAGTTCTTC.